This T cell receptor (beta chain) was captured in a study of tumor and adjacent non-tumor tissue in lung cancer. Overall study context: Aged about 30 to 76 years, patients included roughly eleven men and about 5 women with stage I to III disease.

Worth noting for this clonotype: Its target is unknown. At one of its ends the junction is not consistent with the germline gene, which may arise from a read error.

General study results and limits: Patients with more diverse tumor TCRs had worse survival. Significantly higher TCR diversity was found in tumor than normal lung.

A modified ARM-PCR protocol with three rounds of nested PCR amplified TCRbeta. TCRdb itself ran the multiplex PCR reads through MiXCR, one entry per CDR3 protein. The table includes 220,000 or so distinct CDR3 sequences, around 70% detected once. RNA was extracted from bulk tissue without any cell sorting. The specimen was lung tumor tissue. The source is a man aged 60 to 69 with non-small cell lung cancer.

Written as DNA, the CDR3 is TGCGCCAGCAGCCTGGCTTCAGGAAGCTCCTACAATGAGCAGATCTTC. Amino acids: CASSLASGSSYNEQIF. The chain recombines TRBV5-1 with TRBJ2-1; D is unclear. CDR1 is SGHRS, CDR2 YFSETQ, per germline. There are 16 residues in the CDR3.